This entry concerns a single T cell receptor (beta chain). The data were taken from a study of regulatory T cells in long-lasting Graves disease. Germline V gene sequence: CDR1 MNHEY, CDR2 SVGAGI. This CDR3 contains 16 residues. V was shortened by 2 bases and J by 0 bases, with 14 bases between the two germline ends. The time point: newly diagnosed GD, antithyroid drugs for less than 3 months. PBMC-extracted RNA yielded the TCR library. Libraries of TCR beta came from iRepertoire HTBI primers plus Arm-PCR of CDR3 regions. From the multiplex PCR reads, TCRdb called clonotypes with MiXCR, one entry per CDR3 protein. The sample shows a few hundred thousand distinct CDR3 sequences, approximately 12% of them seen only once. The same data also went into a second study, on T cells in Graves' hyperthyroidism and ophthalmopathy. That paper notes: HTBI primers were used for first-round RT-PCR of the TCR CDR3.

The source was peripheral blood mononuclear cells (PBMCs), collected at new diagnosis, from a patient treated with antithyroid drugs. The V gene is TRBV6-5, the J gene TRBJ2-7; possible D gene TRBD1, 6 bases. The sequence was obtained from a young man with Graves disease. The CDR3, as DNA: TGTGCCAGCAGTTACGGCGGCAGGGGACCCTCCTACGAGCAGTACTTC. Encoded protein: CASSYGGRGPSYEQYF.